The source of this T cell receptor beta chain is a study of response to subunit inactivated influenza vaccine. MiXCR, run by TCRdb on the RT-PCR reads, gives a single entry per CDR3 protein. The sample holds approximately 300,000 distinct CDR3 sequences, about 20% seen once. With respect to this clonotype: Antigen unknown.

Study-level findings and limits: Each seasonal flu vaccination may recruit only limited new T cells, authors suggested.

The sample consisted of PBMCs from blood, taken less than 22 months after vaccination. This clonotype originated in a man between 50 and 75 years old who received an inactivated influenza vaccine.

This CDR3 is CASSLAAGINTEAFF. The CDR3 DNA follows: TGTGCCAGCAGCTTAGCCGCGGGGATAAACACTGAAGCTTTCTTT. The V call is TRBV7-2, the J call TRBJ1-1, with D hard to call. Germline V CDR1 and CDR2: SGHTA, FQGNSA. The CDR3 contains 15 residues. Trimming shortened V by 0 bases and J by 2 bases, and 10 bases separated the two germline ends.